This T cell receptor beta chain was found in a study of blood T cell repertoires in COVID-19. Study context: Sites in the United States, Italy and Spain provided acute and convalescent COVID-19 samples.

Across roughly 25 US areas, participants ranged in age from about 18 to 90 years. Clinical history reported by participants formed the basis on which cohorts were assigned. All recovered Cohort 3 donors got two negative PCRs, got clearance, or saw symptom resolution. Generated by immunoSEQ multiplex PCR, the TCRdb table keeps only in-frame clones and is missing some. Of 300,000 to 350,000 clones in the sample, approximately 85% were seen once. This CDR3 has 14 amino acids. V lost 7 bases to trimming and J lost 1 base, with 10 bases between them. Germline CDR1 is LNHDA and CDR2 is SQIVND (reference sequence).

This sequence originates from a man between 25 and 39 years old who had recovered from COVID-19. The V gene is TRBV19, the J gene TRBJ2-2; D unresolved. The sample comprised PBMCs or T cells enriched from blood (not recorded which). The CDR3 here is CASTGGKNTGELFF. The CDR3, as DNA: TGTGCCAGTACCGGCGGAAAGAACACCGGGGAGCTGTTTTTT.